The 17 T cell receptor beta chains given below trace back to one sample, sequenced in a study of blood T cells in healthy people across ages. A J-beta primer mix and a sample-barcoded 5' primer were used in a second PCR of roughly 7 to 12 cycles. Via MiXCR, TCRdb re-called the 5' RACE reads, giving one row per CDR3 protein. The table includes around 780,000 distinct CDR3 sequences, around three fifths detected once. Specimen: blood. Source of these receptors: a middle-aged man in good health.

The V and J genes are TRBV6-4 and TRBJ2-3, with D perhaps matching TRBD2 (6 bases). Germline-derived CDR1 and CDR2 are MRHNA and SNTAGT. This CDR3 spans 18 amino acids. V gave up 3 bases and J gave up 6 bases, with 25 bases separating them. CDR3 region: CASSDGPGDGGASDTQYF. The CDR3, as DNA: TGTGCCAGCAGTGATGGACCTGGGGACGGAGGGGCCTCTGATACGCAGTATTTT.

The V and J genes are TRBV7-6 and TRBJ1-2, with D unclear. The CDR3 totals 13 residues. The germline CDR1 and CDR2 sequences are SGHVS and FNYEAQ. V shed 5 bases and J shed 4 bases, with 11 bases lying between them. The chain's CDR3 is CASSPESGYGYTF. CDR3 in DNA: TGTGCCAGCAGCCCCGAGTCGGGCTATGGCTACACCTTC.

This clonotype was counted a few times. The chain joins TRBV7-2 to TRBJ2-7; 7 bases line up with TRBD2. Germline V gene data show CDR1 as SGHTA and CDR2 as FQGNSA. The J segment lost 1 base and the V segment lost 7 bases, leaving 19 bases of the junction unmatched. This CDR3 is built from 18 residues. The CDR3: CASNVTGRTRALSYEQYF. The CDR3 DNA sequence: TGTGCCAGCAACGTGACCGGCAGGACTAGAGCCTTATCCTACGAGCAGTACTTC.

V is TRBV5-1 and J is TRBJ1-5; D ambiguous. CDR3 length: 15 residues. Between the trimmed V and J ends, which lost 4 bases and 1 base, there was a span of 12 bases. Germline loops: CDR1 SGHRS, CDR2 YFSETQ. The CDR3 DNA is TGCGCCAGCAGCCCGACCGGGCCGAGCAATCAGCCCCAGCATTTT. It encodes CASSPTGPSNQPQHF.

Points on this clonotype: The junction departs from germline at one end; a sequencing error may be responsible. V and J are TRBV7-9 and TRBJ2-7, with 9 bases matching TRBD1. Germline V gene lookup returns CDR1 SEHNR and CDR2 FQNEAQ (reference sequence). The CDR3 has 12 amino acids. The CDR3: CTSRTGEYEQYF. The CDR3 DNA follows: TGTACCAGCCGGACAGGGGAATACGAGCAGTACTTC.

The chain combines TRBV28 with TRBJ2-7, with 9 bases fitting TRBD2. This CDR3 region has 18 residues. Per germline, CDR1 MDHEN and CDR2 SYDVKM. With V trimmed by 5 bases and J by 0 bases, 14 bases remained unmatched. The CDR3 coding sequence is TGTGCCAGCAGTACCCGACTAGCGGAGAGCCAACACTCCTACGAGCAGTACTTC. This gives the protein CASSTRLAESQHSYEQYF.

The chain has TRBV28 and TRBJ2-7; 8 bases align to TRBD1. CDR3 length: 16 amino acids. The J segment lost 9 bases and the V segment lost 5 bases, leaving 18 bases of the junction unmatched. CDR1 is MDHEN and CDR2 is SYDVKM in the germline V gene. CDR3 sequence: CASSTPTLGTGGGQYF. The DNA of the CDR3 is TGTGCCAGCAGTACCCCAACCCTCGGGACAGGAGGAGGGCAGTACTTC.

This clonotype came up once. This chain uses TRBV18 with TRBJ1-1; no clear D gene. V was clipped by 7 bases and J by 1 base, with 16 bases between them. Germline V CDR1 and CDR2: KGHSH, LQKENI. The CDR3 covers 15 residues. CDR3 sequence reads: CASYEFKGPNTEAFF. In DNA form, the CDR3 reads TGTGCCAGCTACGAATTCAAGGGCCCGAACACTGAAGCTTTCTTT. The full variable domain, rest sourced from reference TRBV18 and TRBJ1-1, is NAGVMQNPRHLVRRRGQEARLRCSPMKGHSHVYWYRQLPEEGLKFMVYLQKENIIDESGMPKERFSAEFPKEGPSILRIQQVVRGDSAAYFCASYEFKGPNTEAFFGQGTRLTVV.

This chain links TRBV20-1 with TRBJ2-7; D possibly corresponds to TRBD1 (5 bases). Germline V gene sequence: CDR1 DFQATT, CDR2 SNEGSKA (reference sequence). This CDR3 has 14 amino acids. V lost 1 base to trimming and J lost 3 bases, with 13 bases between them. The CDR3 loop reads CSARVPGRDYEQYF. The CDR3 region has the DNA TGCAGTGCTAGAGTTCCGGGCAGGGACTACGAGCAGTACTTC.

The rearrangement uses TRBV12-3 or TRBV12-4 and TRBJ2-1; D is possibly TRBD1 or TRBD2 (5 bases each). The V gene lost 6 bases and the J gene lost 5 bases, with 20 bases spanning the gap. There are 16 residues in the CDR3. The CDR3 protein is CASRVHRDGVNNEQFF. The CDR3 DNA sequence: TGTGCCAGCAGGGTTCACCGGGACGGAGTTAACAATGAGCAGTTCTTC.

This clonotype came up a few times. V is TRBV7-2 and J is TRBJ2-5; 8 nucleotides align to TRBD1. Germline V gives CDR1 SGHTA, CDR2 FQGNSA. V lost 4 bases and J lost 5; bases outside the gene matches: 9. This CDR3 is built from 15 residues. CDR3: CASSSDRGWRETQYF. The DNA for the CDR3 is TGTGCCAGCAGCTCAGACAGGGGATGGAGGGAGACCCAGTACTTC.

This sequence joins TRBV28 and TRBJ1-2; D ambiguous. The CDR3 contains 11 residues. The germline V gene has CDR1 MDHEN and CDR2 SYDVKM. The ends were cut back, 5 bases at V and 7 bases at J, with 8 bases in the middle. The CDR3 is CASSAVCGYTF. The CDR3 coding sequence is TGTGCCAGCAGTGCAGTCTGTGGCTACACCTTC.

The V and J genes are TRBV7-3 and TRBJ1-1; 8 nucleotides align to TRBD1. The J segment lost 1 base and the V segment lost 4 bases, leaving 5 bases of the junction unmatched. CDR1 and CDR2 (germline): SGHTA, FQGTGA. This CDR3 spans 15 amino acids. The CDR3 region is CASSSPGGENTEAFF. For the CDR3, the DNA is TGTGCCAGCAGCTCTCCAGGGGGCGAGAACACTGAAGCTTTCTTT. Full variable domain (missing parts from reference TRBV7-3 and TRBJ1-1): GAGVSQTPSNKVTEKGKYVELRCDPISGHTALYWYRQSLGQGPEFLIYFQGTGAADDSGLPNDRFFAVRPEGSVSTLKIQRTERGDSAVYLCASSSPGGENTEAFFGQGTRLTVV.

J is TRBJ2-3 and V is TRBV15; 7 nucleotides match TRBD1. The V gene end was trimmed by 3 bases and the J gene end by 2 bases; junction bases not matched to a gene: 8. CDR3 length: 16 residues. The V gene's germline CDR1 is LNHNV and CDR2 YYDKDF (reference sequence). DNA of the CDR3: TGTGCCACCAGCAGGGTTGGACAGGTCGACACAGATACGCAGTATTTT. It specifies CATSRVGQVDTDTQYF.

The chain uses TRBV5-1 and TRBJ1-2, with 7 positions matching TRBD1. The CDR3 runs to 13 residues. CDR1 SGHRS and CDR2 YFSETQ come from the germline V gene. The junction had 8 bases not matched to a gene; V was cut back by 4 bases and J by 8 bases. Here the CDR3 DNA reads TGCGCCAGCAGCCAACAGGGGACGCACGGCTACACCTTC. Residues: CASSQQGTHGYTF.

This clonotype has ten or more counts. The chain recombines TRBV4-3 with TRBJ2-7, with 9 bases matching TRBD2. The CDR3 runs 17 residues. CDR1 LGHNA and CDR2 YSLEER come from the germline V gene. Trimming at V came to 0 bases and at J to 3 bases, leaving 9 bases not matched to a gene. The CDR3 sequence: CASSQDLGSGRFYEQYF. The CDR3 bases are TGCGCCAGCAGCCAAGATTTGGGAAGCGGGAGGTTCTACGAGCAGTACTTC.

In DNA, the CDR3 is TGCAGTGCTAGAGGAGCCGATAATCAGCCCCAGCATTTT. It is translated as CSARGADNQPQHF. The chain combines TRBV20-1 with TRBJ1-5; D is unclear. The germline V gene encodes CDR1 DFQATT and CDR2 SNEGSKA (reference sequence). V lost 1 base and J 4 bases, leaving 8 bases between the germline ends. CDR3 length: 13 amino acids.